This T cell receptor beta chain stems from a study of T cells in tuberculosis (dated by TCRdb to the late 2010s). Regarding the complete study: The study combined CD1B tetramers and high-throughput TCR immunosequencing to characterize T cells specific for the mycobacterial lipid antigen glucose monomycolate (GMM). With 9 to 10 people per group, a South African clinical cohort compared IGRA-negative adolescents, IGRA-positive adolescents with latent tuberculosis, and adults with active tuberculosis. PBMC from active tuberculosis patients were archived either before standard anti-tuberculosis treatment began or within 7 days of its start.

Its CDR3 holds 12 amino acids, cysteine through phenylalanine. The read is trimmed to its CDR3 DNA, 36 bases read in frame from base 1. Reading the germline V gene gives CDR1 MRHNA and CDR2 SNTAGT. A remark on this clone: This receptor's antigen is unknown. The junction and the germline gene differ at one end; a read error may be behind it.

TCR libraries were generated with the immunoSEQ multiplex PCR assay, using TCR-beta and/or TCR-alpha/delta assays for each sample. The amplified TCR libraries were sequenced on the Illumina high-throughput platform. As for the authors' bioinformatics: Clustering and dimensionality reduction were performed using pairwise TCRdist distances among GMM-specific receptors from ex vivo sorted or in vitro expanded T cells. The score assigned to each clinical repertoire was mean NN-distance, meaning the average TCRdist to the nearest 10% of tetramer-positive reference sequences. GEM TCR motif frequency was calculated as the fraction of unique TCRs that matched known GEM sequences by V/J usage and CDR3 length. Active tuberculosis was classified by linear discriminant analysis with leave-one-out cross-validation, implemented in scikit-learn. TCRdb provides this immuneACCESS table in a form limited to in-frame rearrangements. Some clones are lacking; in checked studies, under half of them reflect an unresolved V gene, and why the rest are absent is not known. That table is the source of V, J and clone size, and D and trimming were worked out from the DNA. The sample table records about 33,000 clones; roughly nine tenths of these occur just once. The ten largest clones capture around 7% of the sample.

Taken with the paper, the label for time point translates to: new active TB diagnosis, blood taken before or within 7 days of starting treatment. Patients with active tuberculosis were defined as newly diagnosed, HIV-seronegative South African adults aged 18 years or older. Active tuberculosis was confirmed by positive sputum smear microscopy and/or positive M. tuberculosis culture. Immunosequencing was performed on unsorted cryopreserved PBMC, with 90,000 to 100,000 T cells per clinical donor covered on average. What the authors observed across the whole study: Active tuberculosis TCR-alpha repertoires showed smaller mean NN-distances to GMM-specific TCRs than IGRA-negative controls, suggesting clonal expansion of these TCRs. Smaller NN-distances were partly driven by shorter CDR3-alpha lengths in active tuberculosis patients, and statistical significance was not reached for the TCR-beta difference. With the diverse GMM-specific repertoire as input, a classifier achieved 87% accuracy (AUROC 0.75 to 0.95), whereas GEM motif frequencies as input gave 70% accuracy. Clinical samples were chosen by availability of cryopreserved specimens, and active tuberculosis cases were adults while controls were adolescents.

Recombination connected TRBV6-4 to TRBJ2-1, with TRBD2 matching 10 junction bases. This TCR came from an adult with tuberculosis. Some clones in this sample may be carry-over from other donors' samples. Here the sequenced sample was PBMCs, taken at tuberculosis diagnosis. The sequenced DNA: TGTGCCAGCAGTGTAGCGGGGGGCCGCCGGGTCTTC. It translates as CASSVAGGRRVF.